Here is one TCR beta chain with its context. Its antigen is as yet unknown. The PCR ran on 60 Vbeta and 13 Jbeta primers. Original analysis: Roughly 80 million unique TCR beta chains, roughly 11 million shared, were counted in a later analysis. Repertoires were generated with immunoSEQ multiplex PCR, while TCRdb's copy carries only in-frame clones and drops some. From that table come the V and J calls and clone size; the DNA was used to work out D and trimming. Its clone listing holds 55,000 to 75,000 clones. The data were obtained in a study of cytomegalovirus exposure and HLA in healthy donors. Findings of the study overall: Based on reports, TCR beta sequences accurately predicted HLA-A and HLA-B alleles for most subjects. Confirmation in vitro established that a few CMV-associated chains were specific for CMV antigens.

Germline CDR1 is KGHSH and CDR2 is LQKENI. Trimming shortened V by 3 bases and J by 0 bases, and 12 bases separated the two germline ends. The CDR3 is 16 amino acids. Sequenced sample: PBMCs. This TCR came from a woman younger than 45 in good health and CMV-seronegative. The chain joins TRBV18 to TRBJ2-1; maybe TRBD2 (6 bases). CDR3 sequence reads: CASSPFSGPSYNEQFF. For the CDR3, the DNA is TGTGCCAGCTCACCGTTCAGCGGGCCCTCCTACAATGAGCAGTTCTTC.